The 24 T cell receptor beta chains below come from one sample, sequenced in a study of CD8 T cells in Susac syndrome. Random hexamers were used to reverse transcribe an amount of roughly 0.45 to 1 ug RNA. Via MiXCR, TCRdb re-called the immunoSEQ multiplex PCR reads, giving one row per CDR3 protein. This sample carries 50,000 to 60,000 distinct CDR3 sequences, 85% to 95% of them seen once, and the ten largest clones take about 0.21%. Sequencing was done on a sample of CD8+ T cells from PBMCs. These receptors were obtained from a human donor in good health.

The rearrangement joins TRBV14 to TRBJ1-4; TRBD1 is a possible D gene (6 bases). In germline, CDR1 is SGHDN, CDR2 FVKESK. The germline V and J ends were trimmed by 5 bases and 0 bases, with 19 bases remaining between them. This CDR3 contains 18 residues. CDR3 sequence reads: CASSVRDTPLATNEKLFF. CDR3 sequence (DNA): TGTGCCAGCAGCGTACGGGACACCCCCCTTGCAACTAATGAAAAACTGTTTTTT.

The chain uses TRBV6-2 or TRBV6-3 and TRBJ2-1; D is uncertain. Germline values: CDR1 MNHEY, CDR2 SVGEGT. Trimming pared 6 bases from V and 4 bases from J, leaving 19 bases between. There are 16 residues in the CDR3. CDR3 bases: TGTGCCAGCAGCGACCGGTGGCAGGAGAAGTACAATGAGCAGTTCTTC. Amino acid sequence: CASSDRWQEKYNEQFF.

CDR3 nucleotide sequence: TGTGCCAGCAGCAGCGGGCCGGGTACATACTACAATGAGCAGTTCTTC. Protein: CASSSGPGTYYNEQFF. The rearrangement links TRBV7-3 to TRBJ2-1, with D maybe TRBD2 (6 bases). Germline V gene sequence: CDR1 SGHTA, CDR2 FQGTGA. V lost 5 bases to trimming and J lost 3 bases, with 17 bases between them. The CDR3 is made up of 16 amino acids.

This clonotype has just one count. The chain is built from TRBV4-1 and TRBJ2-7; D remains ambiguous. The germline gives CDR1 MGHRA, CDR2 YSYEKL. Trimming shortened V by 4 bases and J by 3 bases, and 10 bases separated the two germline ends. CDR3 length equals 13 residues. Here the CDR3 reads CASSPGGVYEQYF. The CDR3 DNA follows: TGCGCCAGCAGCCCGGGTGGGGTCTACGAGCAGTACTTC.

The chain combines TRBV7-9 with TRBJ1-2; TRBD1 matches at 7 bases. The CDR3 contains 16 residues. V was pared by 1 base and J by 5 bases, with 10 bases of the junction left unmatched. Germline CDR1 SEHNR, CDR2 FQNEAQ (reference sequence). CDR3 sequence: CASSLEGALPSYGYTF. DNA of the CDR3: TGTGCCAGCAGCTTAGAGGGGGCCCTTCCTAGTTATGGCTACACCTTC.

V usage is TRBV4-2 and J usage is TRBJ2-3; the D is unclear. This CDR3 region has 13 residues. CDR1 LGHNA and CDR2 YNFKEQ come from the germline V gene. V lost 3 bases to trimming and J lost 4 bases, with 8 bases between them. The CDR3 spells CASSHTIADTQYF. CDR3 nucleotide sequence: TGTGCCAGCAGCCATACCATAGCAGATACGCAGTATTTT.

The chain couples TRBV13 to TRBJ1-1, with a possible D match to TRBD1 (5 bases). V was trimmed by 1 base and J by 4 bases, leaving 13 bases between them. The CDR3 spans 15 residues. Germline V gene sequence: CDR1 PRHDT, CDR2 FYEKMQ (reference sequence). CDR3 DNA sequence: TGTGCCAGCAGCTTAGCGGGGACGGGCAGCACTGAAGCTTTCTTT. Protein product: CASSLAGTGSTEAFF. Variable domain in full (rest from reference TRBV13 and TRBJ1-1): AAGVIQSPRHLIKEKRETATLKCYPIPRHDTVYWYQQGPGQDPQFLISFYEKMQSDKGSIPDRFSAQQFSDYHSELNMSSLELGDSALYFCASSLAGTGSTEAFFGQGTRLTVV.

The chain is built from TRBV7-9 and TRBJ2-7; D gene ambiguous. The germline V gene encodes CDR1 SEHNR and CDR2 FQNEAQ (reference sequence). The CDR3 contains 13 residues. The ends were cut back, 3 bases at V and 1 base at J, with 7 bases in the middle. The CDR3 region has the DNA TGTGCCAGCAGCTTTCTTGCTTCCTACGAGCAGTACTTC. It translates to CASSFLASYEQYF.

The CDR3 DNA is TGTGCCAGCAACCTGCTAGCGGGGGGCCTCGGGGACGAGCAGTACTTC. Encoded protein: CASNLLAGGLGDEQYF. This chain joins TRBV6-2 or TRBV6-3 and TRBJ2-7; 11 bases agree with TRBD2. CDR1 MNHEY and CDR2 SVGEGT come from the germline V gene. J lost 5 bases, V lost 7 bases, and 13 bases had no gene match. The CDR3 consists of 16 residues.

The chain couples TRBV6-6 to TRBJ2-2; no firm D call. The CDR3 runs to 12 residues. From germline, CDR1 is MNHNY and CDR2 SVGAGI (reference sequence). The germline V and J ends were trimmed by 2 bases and 6 bases, with 4 bases remaining between them. This chain's CDR3 is CASSYQPGELFF. The CDR3 coding sequence is TGTGCCAGCAGTTACCAACCCGGGGAGCTGTTTTTT.

This clonotype was counted only a few times. The gene calls are TRBV7-3 and TRBJ2-1; 14 bases are a match to TRBD2. CDR3 length: 18 residues. Germline V gene data show CDR1 as SGHTA and CDR2 as FQGTGA. Trimming took 2 bases from V and 7 from J; bases not matched to a gene: 10. The chain's CDR3 is CASSLYGGGTSGGNEQFF. Here the CDR3 DNA reads TGTGCCAGCAGCTTATACGGGGGTGGGACTAGCGGGGGAAATGAGCAGTTCTTC.

The V gene is TRBV6-1, the J gene TRBJ2-1; D is possibly TRBD1 (6 bases). V was pared by 4 bases and J by 0 bases, with 13 bases between. CDR3 length: 16 amino acids. Germline values: CDR1 MNHNS, CDR2 SASEGT. The CDR3 bases are TGTGCCAGCAGTGTTCACACAGGGTTCTCCTACAATGAGCAGTTCTTC. It yields the protein CASSVHTGFSYNEQFF.

The chain links TRBV12-3 or TRBV12-4 to TRBJ1-5; TRBD1 aligns across 8 bases. The CDR3 consists of 14 residues. V was clipped by 6 bases and J by 5 bases; unmatched bases: 6. CDR3 amino acids: CASRFQGAHQPQHF. CDR3 in DNA: TGTGCCAGCAGATTTCAGGGGGCCCATCAGCCCCAGCATTTT.

The V gene is TRBV3-1, the J gene TRBJ2-1; no clear D. CDR3 length: 15 residues. V dropped 1 base and J dropped 9 bases, with 16 bases sitting between them. Germline CDR1 is LGHDT and CDR2 is YNNKEL (reference sequence). CDR3 DNA: TGTGCCAGCAGCCAAGGTCTCCCAAATCTAAGTGAGCAGTTCTTC. It yields the protein CASSQGLPNLSEQFF.

J is TRBJ2-5 and V is TRBV12-3 or TRBV12-4; no definite D call. CDR3 size: 13 residues. Trimming shortened V by 5 bases and J by 4 bases, and 11 bases separated the two germline ends. CDR3 loop: CASSPILRETQYF. The DNA of the CDR3 is TGTGCCAGCAGTCCCATCTTAAGAGAGACCCAGTACTTC.

In this sample, this clonotype turned up once. This chain joins TRBV28 and TRBJ2-1, with TRBD2 matching over 7 bases. Germline CDR1 reads MDHEN; CDR2 reads SYDVKM. The CDR3 is 14 amino acids. Losses at the gene ends were 3 bases for V and 5 bases for J; bases not matched to a gene: 4. CDR3: CASSLGLADNEQFF. Written as DNA, the CDR3 is TGTGCCAGCAGTTTGGGCCTAGCGGACAATGAGCAGTTCTTC.

The chain has TRBV20-1 and TRBJ2-1, with 7 nucleotides matching TRBD1. The V and J ends lost 0 bases and 8 bases, in that order; junction bases with no gene match: 7. This CDR3 contains 14 residues. Germline V gene lookup returns CDR1 DFQATT and CDR2 SNEGSKA (reference sequence). CDR3 amino acids: CSARDFDRVDEQFF. In DNA, the CDR3 is TGCAGTGCTAGAGATTTCGACAGGGTTGATGAGCAGTTCTTC.

J is TRBJ2-3 and V is TRBV20-1; TRBD2 matches at 8 bases. Germline V gene data show CDR1 as DFQATT and CDR2 as SNEGSKA (reference sequence). Trimming took 1 base from V and 5 from J; bases not matched to a gene: 8. The CDR3 length is 15 residues. In DNA, the CDR3 is TGCAGTGCTAGAGGGAATAGCGGGGATGGAGATACGCAGTATTTT. Residues: CSARGNSGDGDTQYF.

The rearrangement uses TRBV12-5 and TRBJ1-5; D ambiguous. This CDR3 is 14 amino acids long. V lost 6 bases and J lost 0, with 9 bases in between. In germline, CDR1 is LGHNT, CDR2 FRNRAP. As DNA, the CDR3 is TGTGCTAGTGGCCTCCAGAATAGCAATCAGCCCCAGCATTTT. It translates to CASGLQNSNQPQHF.

V is TRBV6-2 or TRBV6-3 and J is TRBJ1-4; no definite D call. The CDR3 loop spans 15 amino acids. V was cut by 4 bases and J by 0 bases, with 9 bases left in between. CDR1 MNHEY and CDR2 SVGEGT come from the germline V gene. For the CDR3, the DNA is TGTGCCAGCAGTTCTATTAAGACAACTAATGAAAAACTGTTTTTT. Amino acids: CASSSIKTTNEKLFF.

This clonotype has just one count. The chain employs TRBV4-3 and TRBJ1-5; tentative D call: TRBD1 (5 bases). The CDR3 is made up of 15 amino acids. Trimming stripped 1 base from V and 7 bases from J, with 14 bases between. Per the germline V gene, CDR1 is LGHNA and CDR2 is YSLEER. The CDR3 nucleotides are TGCGCCAGCAGCCAAGTCTGGGGGTTAAAACAGCCCCAGCATTTT. Residues: CASSQVWGLKQPQHF.

The rearrangement joins TRBV5-6 to TRBJ2-1; D gene ambiguous. V lost 7 bases to trimming and J lost 0 bases, with 11 bases between them. Germline V gene data show CDR1 as SGHDT and CDR2 as YYEEEE. CDR3 length equals 14 residues. DNA of the CDR3: TGTGCCAGCTCGACCGATAGCTCCTACAATGAGCAGTTCTTC. Encoded protein: CASSTDSSYNEQFF. The full variable domain, completed using reference TRBV5-6 and TRBJ2-1, is DAGVTQSPTHLIKTRGQQVTLRCSPKSGHDTVSWYQQALGQGPQFIFQYYEEEERQRGNFPDRFSGHQFPNYSSELNVNALLLGDSALYLCASSTDSSYNEQFFGPGTRLTVL.

V and J are TRBV7-9 and TRBJ2-1; 7 nucleotides agree with TRBD2. With V trimmed by 5 bases and J by 9 bases, 4 bases remained unmatched. This CDR3 spans 12 amino acids. From germline, CDR1 is SEHNR and CDR2 FQNEAQ (reference sequence). As DNA, the CDR3 is TGTGCCAGCAGCAGGGAGGGAACTGAGCAGTTCTTC. This codes for CASSREGTEQFF. The whole variable domain, remainder taken from reference TRBV7-9 and TRBJ2-1, is DTGVSQNPRHKITKRGQNVTFRCDPISEHNRLYWYRQTLGQGPEFLTYFQNEAQLEKSRLLSDRFSAERPKGSFSTLEIQRTEQGDSAMYLCASSREGTEQFFGPGTRLTVL.

The chain has TRBV5-1 and TRBJ1-1, with TRBD1 as a possible D gene (5 bases). Germline CDR1 is SGHRS and CDR2 is YFSETQ. The CDR3 covers 15 residues. V lost 7 bases and J 5 bases, leaving 21 bases between the germline ends. The CDR3, as DNA: TGCGCCAGCGGCGGTCGCAGTGGGGGGGATACTGAAGCTTTCTTT. This codes for CASGGRSGGDTEAFF.